This T cell receptor (beta chain) was found in a study of CD8 T cells in Susac syndrome. V shed 3 bases and J 3 bases; nucleotides not matched to a gene: 8. The CDR3 loop spans 16 amino acids. Reverse transcription of roughly 0.45 to 1 ug RNA was performed with random hexamers. Amplification of TCR beta CDR3 spanned 54 Vbeta and 13 Jbeta via immunoSEQ multiplex PCR. TCRdb reprocessed the immunoSEQ multiplex PCR reads via MiXCR and lists one record per CDR3 protein. The sample lists around 300,000 distinct CDR3 sequences; 90% to 95% were seen once. V usage is TRBV12-3 or TRBV12-4 and J usage is TRBJ2-5; 9 bases align to TRBD2. The source material was CD4+ T cells from PBMCs. The sequence came from a human donor with multiple sclerosis. For the CDR3, the DNA is TGTGCCAGCAGTTTCGCTAGCGGGGTCTCTAAAGAGACCCAGTACTTC. It codes for CASSFASGVSKETQYF.